The present T cell receptor beta chain was sequenced within a study of blood T cell repertoires in COVID-19. Turning to the study itself: COVID-19 samples, acute and convalescent, were from the United States, Italy and Spain. T cells, B-cell-depleted T cells, or PBMCs supplied cDNA or gDNA.

This table comes from immunoSEQ multiplex PCR, and its TCRdb copy is limited to in-frame clones, with some not included. The data show 140,000 to 150,000 clones, over 65% seen once. This CDR3 has 14 residues. The germline CDR1 and CDR2 sequences are SGHVS and FQNEAQ. Unmatched junction bases numbered 11, after V lost 7 bases and J lost 8 bases. This receptor was taken from a human donor in a cohort sampled during active COVID-19. The gene calls are TRBV7-8 and TRBJ2-1, with TRBD2 matching 7 bases. Material for sequencing was peripheral blood. DNA of the CDR3: TGTGCCAGCACCCCTTTGCGGGAGAATTATGAGCAGTTCTTC. Residues: CASTPLRENYEQFF.